This TCR beta chain was observed in a study of blood T cells in healthy people across ages. Trimming removed 0 bases from V and 11 bases from J; junction bases left unmatched: 17. This CDR3 has 17 amino acids. Germline V gene lookup returns CDR1 LGHNA and CDR2 YSLEER. Regarding this clonotype: Its target is unknown.

Whole-study results and caveats: A strong correlation was seen between TCR beta diversity and naive T cell percentage. It was the long-lived donors that had more naive CD4+ cells and higher diversity than aged donors.

The authors ran a second PCR of 7 to 11 cycles using a sample-barcoded 5' primer and a J-beta primer mix. TCRdb redid the calling of the 5' RACE reads with MiXCR, one entry per CDR3 protein. The repertoire holds roughly 800,000 distinct CDR3 sequences, under 40% seen once, with over 10% in the top ten. Per sample, at least 5.5 micrograms of total RNA were extracted. Sequencing was carried out using blood. The chain uses TRBV4-3 and TRBJ2-5, with 8 nucleotides matching TRBD2. The TCR originated in a man aged 18 to 30 in good health. The CDR3 region is CASSQDILPGLGNEQYF. DNA for the CDR3: TGCGCCAGCAGCCAAGACATCTTACCGGGACTAGGTAATGAGCAGTACTTC.